This is a list of T cell receptor beta chains from one sample in a study of T cells after yellow fever vaccination. Via MiXCR, TCRdb re-called the 5' RACE reads, giving one row per CDR3 protein. The sample shows about 320,000 distinct CDR3 sequences, around 7% of them seen only once. The sample here was PBMCs, taken more than 35 days after the first yellow fever vaccination. The receptors shown here come from a man younger than 35 who received the YFV17D yellow fever vaccine. Each CDR3 is given with its conserved first and last residue. Each record gives: V gene, clone size, J gene, D gene, CDR3 DNA, CDR3 protein. A D gene is named only where the DNA matches it firmly. Clone size is shown for a subset of rows, as once, few, many or a class of expanded clone.

TRBV5-1,few,TRBJ1-1,.,TGCGCCAGCAGCTTCGGGGATGGCCAGGGCTTGGCTTTCTTT,CASSFGDGQGLAFF
TRBV2,few,TRBJ2-5,.,TGTGCCAGCAGTGTCGGGCTAGAAGAGACCCAGTACTTC,CASSVGLEETQYF
TRBV5-1,.,TRBJ2-3,.,TGCGCCAGCACCGGCCTGAGCACAGATACGCAGTATTTT,CASTGLSTDTQYF
TRBV5-1,.,TRBJ1-1,.,TGCGCCAGCAGCCTGGAACAGGGTTGGACTGATGCTTTCTTT,CASSLEQGWTDAFF
TRBV7-9,many,TRBJ2-1,TRBD1,TGTGCCAGCAGCCACCAGACAGGGTCGGGTGAGCAGTTCTTC,CASSHQTGSGEQFF
TRBV21-1,few,TRBJ2-1,.,TGTGCCAGCAGCACAAACCTAGCGGGGGGAAATGAGCAGTTCTTC,CASSTNLAGGNEQFF
TRBV6-5,.,TRBJ1-1,TRBD1,TGTGCCAGCAGTTACTCGACAGGGGGATGGACTGAAGCTTTCTTT,CASSYSTGGWTEAFF
TRBV29-1,few,TRBJ2-7,TRBD1,TGCAGCGTTAGCCCGGGACAGGGGTCCTACGAGCAGTACTTC,CSVSPGQGSYEQYF
TRBV7-2,few,TRBJ2-5,TRBD1,TGTGCCAGCAGAAGGACAGGGGGCCAAGAGACCCAGTACTTC,CASRRTGGQETQYF
TRBV20-1,.,TRBJ2-3,.,TGCTTCTGCGACCAGGCTCGGGGCTCAGATACGCAGTATTTT,CFCDQARGSDTQYF